These 26 T cell receptor beta chains were sequenced from one sample in a study of blood T cell repertoires in COVID-19. Sequencing was performed with immunoSEQ multiplex PCR; in TCRdb, only in-frame clones are kept and a portion is missing. The sample shows around 200,000 clones, 70% to 90% of them seen only once. The sequencing input was peripheral blood. All receptors come from a middle-aged man with acute or convalescent COVID-19.

This clone appeared a single time. The genes are TRBV18 and TRBJ1-1, with D perhaps matching TRBD1 (5 bases). Germline CDR1 reads KGHSH; CDR2 reads LQKENI. V lost 5 bases to trimming and J lost 0 bases, with 13 bases between them. The CDR3 contains 15 residues. CDR3 amino acids: CASSDIPGVNTEAFF. CDR3 nucleotide sequence: TGTGCCAGCTCAGACATACCGGGGGTGAACACTGAAGCTTTCTTT.

The rearrangement links TRBV2 to TRBJ2-7, with D perhaps matching TRBD2 (5 bases). The CDR3 totals 10 residues. Germline values: CDR1 SNHLY, CDR2 FYNNEI. Trimming shortened V by 8 bases and J by 4 bases, and 6 bases separated the two germline ends. The chain's CDR3 is CASGEYEQYF. DNA of the CDR3: TGTGCCAGCGGGGAGTACGAGCAGTACTTC. Filled out from reference TRBV2 and TRBJ2-7, the complete variable domain reads EPEVTQTPSHQVTQMGQEVILRCVPISNHLYFYWYRQILGQKVEFLVSFYNNEISEKSEIFDDQFSVERPDGSNFTLKIRSTKLEDSAMYFCASGEYEQYFGPGTRLTVT.

V is TRBV7-2 and J is TRBJ1-1, with 7 bases that match TRBD1. The CDR3 runs to 13 residues. Germline V lookup: CDR1 SGHTA, CDR2 FQGNSA. Losses at the gene ends were 8 bases for V and 3 bases for J; bases not matched to a gene: 6. This CDR3 reads CASCTQGDTEAFF. The CDR3 DNA reads as TGTGCCAGCTGCACTCAGGGGGACACTGAAGCTTTCTTT.

In its sample, this clone was seen once. The chain carries TRBV5-1 and TRBJ1-2, with 8 bases that match TRBD1. This CDR3 is 14 amino acids long. CDR1 and CDR2 (germline): SGHRS, YFSETQ. V shed 3 bases and J 6 bases; nucleotides not matched to a gene: 7. The CDR3 loop is CASSSSGGRDGYTF. The CDR3 DNA follows: TGCGCCAGCAGCTCATCAGGGGGCAGGGATGGCTACACCTTC.

This chain joins TRBV18 and TRBJ2-7; TRBD2 is a possible D gene (5 bases). In germline, CDR1 is KGHSH, CDR2 LQKENI. This CDR3 has 15 amino acids. V was clipped by 3 bases and J by 2 bases, with 14 bases between them. The CDR3 protein is CASSPRASLPYEQYF. The CDR3 DNA reads as TGTGCCAGCTCACCGCGGGCTAGCCTCCCCTACGAGCAGTACTTC.

The chain uses TRBV30 and TRBJ1-5, with TRBD1 matching 9 bases. Germline V gene sequence: CDR1 GTSNPN, CDR2 SVGIG (reference sequence). CDR3 length: 14 residues. Trimming at V came to 2 bases and at J to 7 bases, leaving 6 bases not matched to a gene. DNA of the CDR3: TGTGCCTGGAGTCCACAGGGGGCACGACAGCCCCAGCATTTT. It specifies CAWSPQGARQPQHF. Supplemented by reference TRBV30 and TRBJ1-5, the full variable domain reads SQTIHQWPATLVQPVGSPLSLECTVEGTSNPNLYWYRQAAGRGLQLLFYSVGIGQISSEVPQNLSASRPQDRQFILSSKKLLLSDSGFYLCAWSPQGARQPQHFGDGTRLSIL.

V usage is TRBV5-1 and J usage is TRBJ1-1, with a possible D match to TRBD1 (6 bases). From germline, CDR1 is SGHRS and CDR2 YFSETQ. CDR3 length equals 15 residues. V lost 5 bases and J lost 5, with 19 bases in between. CDR3 sequence (DNA): TGCGCCAGCAGAGGGGGACCGGGGGAGGGAACTGAAGCTTTCTTT. This encodes CASRGGPGEGTEAFF.

This chain uses TRBV19 with TRBJ2-7, with D possibly being TRBD2 (6 bases). CDR1 is LNHDA and CDR2 is SQIVND in the germline V gene (reference sequence). The CDR3 has 13 residues. Trimming shortened V by 7 bases and J by 7 bases, and 17 bases separated the two germline ends. The chain's CDR3 is CASTAGPPREQYF. The CDR3 coding sequence is TGTGCCAGTACGGCGGGGCCCCCTAGGGAGCAGTACTTC.

This clone has more than one count but fewer than ten. This chain uses TRBV10-3 with TRBJ2-1; 10 bases are shared with TRBD2. V dropped 10 bases and J dropped 5; count of bases not matched to a gene: 8. The V gene's germline CDR1 is ENHRY and CDR2 SYGVKD. The length of the CDR3 is 14 residues. The chain's CDR3 is CATSGTSVNNEQFF. The CDR3 DNA reads TGTGCCACCTCAGGGACTAGCGTTAACAATGAGCAGTTCTTC.

This rearrangement joins TRBV7-5 to TRBJ2-7; the table assigns TRBD2, which was not confirmed against the DNA. TRBV7-5 is termed a pseudogene. This CDR3 is built from 15 residues. The CDR3 DNA reads as TGTGCCAGAAGCTCCTCGGGACTCCGTTCCTACGAGCAGTACTTC. It codes for CARSSSGLRSYEQYF.

V is TRBV15 and J is TRBJ2-1, with D perhaps matching TRBD2 (5 bases). Trimming stripped 5 bases from V and 8 bases from J, with 16 bases between. CDR3 length: 14 amino acids. The germline CDR1 and CDR2 sequences are LNHNV and YYDKDF (reference sequence). The CDR3 DNA reads TGTGCCACCAGCCCCCATGAGGGTTACCATGAGCAGTTCTTC. Its translation is CATSPHEGYHEQFF. Using reference TRBV15 and TRBJ2-1 for the parts outside the CDR3, the full variable domain is DAMVIQNPRYQVTQFGKPVTLSCSQTLNHNVMYWYQQKSSQAPKLLFHYYDKDFNNEADTPDNFQSRRPNTSFCFLDIRSPGLGDTAMYLCATSPHEGYHEQFFGPGTRLTVL.

The V and J genes are TRBV11-2 and TRBJ2-7, with a weak D call TRBD2 (5 bases). V was pared by 3 bases and J by 3 bases, with 6 bases between. In germline, CDR1 is SGHAT, CDR2 FQNNGV. The CDR3 extends over 12 amino acids. Written as DNA, the CDR3 is TGTGCCAGCAGCTTTAGCGACTACGAGCAGTACTTC. Protein sequence: CASSFSDYEQYF.

CDR3 region: CASSWDRGLREKLFF. CDR3 coding DNA: TGTGCCAGCAGCTGGGACAGGGGGCTGAGGGAAAAACTGTTTTTT. The chain has TRBV5-6 and TRBJ1-4; 12 positions agree with TRBD1. CDR3 length: 15 residues. The germline V gene has CDR1 SGHDT and CDR2 YYEEEE. With 3 bases clipped from V and 8 bases from J, the junction kept 5 bases outside the gene matches.

V is TRBV5-4 and J is TRBJ1-6; a possible D gene is TRBD1 (5 bases). Trimming shortened V by 3 bases and J by 9 bases, and 16 bases separated the two germline ends. CDR1 and CDR2 from the germline V gene are SGHNT and YYREEE (reference sequence). The CDR3 is made up of 15 amino acids. The CDR3 region has the DNA TGTGCCAGCAGCTGGTCGGGGGAGGCGGTTTCACCCCTCCACTTT. As protein: CASSWSGEAVSPLHF.

The chain couples TRBV9 to TRBJ2-1, with D tentatively TRBD2 (5 bases). V lost 0 bases, J lost 5 bases, and 9 bases lay in between. Looked up from germline, CDR1 is SGDLS and CDR2 is YYNGEE. The CDR3 runs to 14 residues. The chain's CDR3 is CASSVVSGNNEQFF. The CDR3 DNA follows: TGTGCCAGCAGCGTAGTAAGCGGCAACAATGAGCAGTTCTTC.

The chain joins TRBV7-2 to TRBJ2-5; maybe TRBD1 (5 bases). Germline assignment: CDR1 SGHTA and CDR2 FQGNSA. The CDR3 runs 13 residues. The germline V and J ends were trimmed by 1 base and 6 bases, with 9 bases remaining between them. Here the CDR3 DNA reads TGTGCCAGCAGCTTAGGCTGGGGCAAGACCCAGTACTTC. This sequence encodes CASSLGWGKTQYF. Drawing the rest from reference TRBV7-2 and TRBJ2-5, the complete variable domain is GAGVSQSPSNKVTEKGKDVELRCDPISGHTALYWYRQSLGQGLEFLIYFQGNSAPDKSGLPSDRFSAERTGGSVSTLTIQRTQQEDSAVYLCASSLGWGKTQYFGPGTRLLVL.

The chain employs TRBV30 and TRBJ2-1, with 14 nucleotides matching TRBD2. The V gene's germline CDR1 is GTSNPN and CDR2 SVGIG (reference sequence). The V segment lost 4 bases and the J segment 9 bases; nucleotides outside the gene matches: 8. This CDR3 has 15 amino acids. In DNA, the CDR3 is TGTGCCTGGACTCAGACTAGCGGGAGGGCCGCTGAGCAGTTCTTC. Translation gives CAWTQTSGRAAEQFF.

The V and J genes are TRBV27 and TRBJ2-2; 8 nucleotides line up with TRBD1. Germline V lookup: CDR1 MNHEY, CDR2 SMNVEV (reference sequence). V lost 2 bases to trimming and J lost 7 bases; unmatched junction nucleotides: 9. The CDR3 totals 16 residues. CDR3 sequence reads: CASSLGRQGAGGELFF. The CDR3 DNA reads as TGTGCCAGCAGTTTAGGGCGCCAGGGGGCTGGCGGGGAGCTGTTTTTT.

The chain links TRBV18 to TRBJ1-3, with TRBD1 matching over 8 bases. The germline V gene encodes CDR1 KGHSH and CDR2 LQKENI. The CDR3 extends over 16 amino acids. Germline trimming cut 3 bases from V and 2 bases from J; bases unmatched to any gene: 6. The CDR3 sequence is CASSPTTGETGNTIYF. The CDR3 nucleotides are TGTGCCAGCTCACCCACGACAGGGGAAACTGGAAACACCATATATTTT.

The V gene is TRBV29-1, the J gene TRBJ1-2; 7 positions agree with TRBD1. Germline V gives CDR1 SQVTM, CDR2 ANQGSEA. V gave up 4 bases and J gave up 3 bases; unmatched junction bases: 2. The CDR3 runs to 12 residues. CDR3 in DNA: TGCAGCGTTGGAGGGACAGACTATGGCTACACCTTC. Its protein is CSVGGTDYGYTF.

The chain recombines TRBV5-4 with TRBJ2-1; 12 bases line up with TRBD2. V lost 4 bases and J lost 2; bases outside the gene matches: 4. The CDR3 is made up of 16 amino acids. CDR1 and CDR2 from the germline V gene are SGHNT and YYREEE (reference sequence). The chain's CDR3 is CASSHGLAGPYNEQFF. CDR3 bases: TGTGCCAGCAGCCACGGACTAGCGGGACCCTACAATGAGCAGTTCTTC.

The chain employs TRBV27 and TRBJ1-5; D perhaps matches TRBD1 (5 bases). This CDR3 comprises 14 residues. The V end was cut by 4 bases, the J end by 1 base, with 8 bases between. Germline values: CDR1 MNHEY, CDR2 SMNVEV (reference sequence). DNA for the CDR3: TGTGCCAGCAGTTCGACAGTCAGCAATCAGCCCCAGCATTTT. Its protein product is CASSSTVSNQPQHF.

The chain carries TRBV9 and TRBJ1-2, with 8 bases fitting TRBD1. J lost 4 bases, V lost 4 bases, and 12 bases had no gene match. Germline V CDR1 and CDR2: SGDLS, YYNGEE. The CDR3 has 16 amino acids. In DNA, the CDR3 is TGTGCCAGCAGCAACAACCGGGACAGGATCCTCTATGGCTACACCTTC. Translated, it gives CASSNNRDRILYGYTF.

The V gene is TRBV7-8, the J gene TRBJ2-1, with TRBD2 as a possible D gene (5 bases). V lost 6 bases and J 0 bases, leaving 21 bases between the germline ends. This CDR3 has 18 amino acids. Germline V lookup: CDR1 SGHVS, CDR2 FQNEAQ. The CDR3 region has the DNA TGTGCCAGCAGACATACCCTCGGTAGCGCGAGCTCCTACAATGAGCAGTTCTTC. Its translation is CASRHTLGSASSYNEQFF. Based on the CDR3 plus reference TRBV7-8 and TRBJ2-1, the full variable domain is GAGVSQSPRYKVAKRGQDVALRCDPISGHVSLFWYQQALGQGPEFLTYFQNEAQLDKSGLPSDRFFAERPEGSVSTLKIQRTQQEDSAVYLCASRHTLGSASSYNEQFFGPGTRLTVL.

The CDR3 sequence: CASSTRTGWETQYF. CDR3 in DNA: TGTGCCAGCAGTACTCGGACAGGGTGGGAGACCCAGTACTTC. The V gene is TRBV6-5, the J gene TRBJ2-5; TRBD1 matches at 8 bases. Trimming cost V 5 bases and J 5 bases; bases outside gene matches: 7. Germline V gives CDR1 MNHEY, CDR2 SVGAGI. CDR3 length: 14 amino acids.

The chain carries TRBV23-1 and TRBJ1-3; TRBD1 is a possible D gene (5 bases). TRBV23-1 is classed as an ORF, of uncertain function. This CDR3 contains 16 residues. V dropped 1 base and J dropped 2 bases, with 12 bases sitting between them. CDR3 region: CASSQCRGSAGNTIYF. The CDR3 coding sequence is TGCGCCAGCAGTCAATGTCGGGGGAGCGCTGGAAACACCATATATTTT.